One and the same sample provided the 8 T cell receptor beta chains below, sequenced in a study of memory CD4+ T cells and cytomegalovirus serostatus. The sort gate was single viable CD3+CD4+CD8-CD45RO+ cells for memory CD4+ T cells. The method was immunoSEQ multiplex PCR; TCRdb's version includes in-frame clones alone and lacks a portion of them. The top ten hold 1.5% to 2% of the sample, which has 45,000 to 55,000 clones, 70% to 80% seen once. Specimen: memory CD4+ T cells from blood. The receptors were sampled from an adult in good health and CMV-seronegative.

CDR3 residues: CASSSGIQVYGYTF. The CDR3 bases are TGTGCCAGCAGTTCGGGGATTCAGGTTTATGGCTACACCTTC. The chain links TRBV2 to TRBJ1-2; D is ambiguous. Trimming took off 5 bases at V and 5 bases at J, with 15 bases between the two ends. The CDR3 extends over 14 amino acids. Germline V gene sequence: CDR1 SNHLY, CDR2 FYNNEI. The entire variable domain, with the rest obtained from reference TRBV2 and TRBJ1-2, is as follows: EPEVTQTPSHQVTQMGQEVILRCVPISNHLYFYWYRQILGQKVEFLVSFYNNEISEKSEIFDDQFSVERPDGSNFTLKIRSTKLEDSAMYFCASSSGIQVYGYTFGSGTRLTVV.

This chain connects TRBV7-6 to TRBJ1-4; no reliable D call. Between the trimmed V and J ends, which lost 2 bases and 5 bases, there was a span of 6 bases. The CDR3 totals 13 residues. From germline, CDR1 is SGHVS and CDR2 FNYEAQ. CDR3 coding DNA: TGTGCCAGCAGCTTAAGGCTGAATGAAAAACTGTTTTTT. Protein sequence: CASSLRLNEKLFF.

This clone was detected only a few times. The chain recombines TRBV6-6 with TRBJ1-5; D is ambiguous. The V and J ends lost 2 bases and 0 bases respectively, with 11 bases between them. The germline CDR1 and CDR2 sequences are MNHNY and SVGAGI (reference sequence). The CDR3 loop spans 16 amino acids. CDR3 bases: TGTGCCAGCAGTTACATAGGGTCTAGTAGCAATCAGCCCCAGCATTTT. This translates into CASSYIGSSSNQPQHF.

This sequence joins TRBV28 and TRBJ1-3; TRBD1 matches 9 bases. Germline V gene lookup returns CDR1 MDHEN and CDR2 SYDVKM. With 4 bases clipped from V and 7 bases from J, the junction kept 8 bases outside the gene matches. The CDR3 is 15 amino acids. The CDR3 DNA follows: TGTGCCAGCAGTTCACAGGGGGCCCTGTGGAACACCATATATTTT. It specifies CASSSQGALWNTIYF.

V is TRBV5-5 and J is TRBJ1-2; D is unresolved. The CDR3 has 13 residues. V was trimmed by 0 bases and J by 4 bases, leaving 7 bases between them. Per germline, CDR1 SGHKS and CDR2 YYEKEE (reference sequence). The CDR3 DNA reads TGTGCCAGCAGCTTGGGGGCCGGCTATGGCTACACCTTC. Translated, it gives CASSLGAGYGYTF. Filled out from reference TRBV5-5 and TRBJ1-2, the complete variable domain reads DAGVTQSPTHLIKTRGQQVTLRCSPISGHKSVSWYQQVLGQGPQFIFQYYEKEERGRGNFPDRFSARQFPNYSSELNVNALLLGDSALYLCASSLGAGYGYTFGSGTRLTVV.

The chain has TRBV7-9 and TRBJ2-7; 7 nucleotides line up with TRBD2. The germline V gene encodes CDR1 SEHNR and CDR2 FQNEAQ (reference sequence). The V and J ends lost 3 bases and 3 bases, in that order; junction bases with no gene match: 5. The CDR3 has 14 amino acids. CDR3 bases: TGTGCCAGCAGCTTGGGGGGGTCCCTCTACGAGCAGTACTTC. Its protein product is CASSLGGSLYEQYF.

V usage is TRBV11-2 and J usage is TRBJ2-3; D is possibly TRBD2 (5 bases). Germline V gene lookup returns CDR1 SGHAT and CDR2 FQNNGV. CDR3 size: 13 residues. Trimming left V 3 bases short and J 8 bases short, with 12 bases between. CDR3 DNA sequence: TGTGCCAGCAGCTTCGCTACCCGGGGTACGCAGTATTTT. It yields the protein CASSFATRGTQYF.

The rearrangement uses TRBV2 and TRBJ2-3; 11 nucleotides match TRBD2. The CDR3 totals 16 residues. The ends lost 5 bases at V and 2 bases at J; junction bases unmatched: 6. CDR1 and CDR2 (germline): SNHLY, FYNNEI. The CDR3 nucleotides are TGTGCCAGCAGTCGACGACTAGCGGGGCTCACAGATACGCAGTATTTT. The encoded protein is CASSRRLAGLTDTQYF.